This section outlines one T cell receptor (beta chain) sequence together with its context. Profiling relied on immunoSEQ multiplex PCR, and the TCRdb table lists in-frame clones only, not all of them. Counted here are 40,000 to 50,000 clones, 93% occurring once; the ten biggest clones make up roughly a quarter. The trim removed 0 bases at V and 9 bases at J, leaving 5 bases unmatched. The germline gives CDR1 SGHRS, CDR2 YFSETQ. The CDR3 totals 14 residues. This entry is derived from a study of control samples from healthy donors and cancer patients. The J gene is TRBJ2-1, the V gene TRBV5-1; 8 bases are shared with TRBD1. The TCR was taken from a woman aged 45-65 years with head and neck cancer. The sequenced sample was PBMCs. CDR3 amino acids: CASSLEQGGGEQFF. For the CDR3, the DNA is TGCGCCAGCAGCTTGGAACAGGGGGGAGGTGAGCAGTTCTTC.